Below, one TCR beta chain is given with its context. The protocol was immunoSEQ multiplex PCR, while the TCRdb copy is restricted to in-frame clones and leaves out a portion. This table has approximately 260,000 clones, 89% appearing once. This entry comes from a study of blood T cell repertoires in COVID-19. Germline V gives CDR1 MNHEY, CDR2 SMNVEV (reference sequence). This CDR3 is built from 14 residues. J was trimmed by 1 base and V by 5 bases; bases with no gene match: 1. Material: PBMCs or T cells enriched from blood (not recorded which). This chain connects TRBV27 to TRBJ2-5, with 10 bases lining up with TRBD2. The receptor was isolated from a woman aged 60-70 years who had recovered from COVID-19. The CDR3 region is CASSLAGAQETQYF. CDR3 nucleotide sequence: TGTGCCAGCAGTCTAGCGGGAGCCCAAGAGACCCAGTACTTC.